The clone carrying this T cell receptor beta chain showed up many times. Its antigen is undetermined. Germline V gene data show CDR1 as DFQATT and CDR2 as SNEGSKA (reference sequence). The ends were cut back, 0 bases at V and 10 bases at J, with 10 bases in the middle. The CDR3 runs 13 residues. Every sequencing run generated over 190 million TCR-beta sequences from 15-18 subjects. From the 5' RACE reads, TCRdb called clonotypes with MiXCR, one entry per CDR3 protein. The sample holds tens of thousands of distinct CDR3 sequences, 5.2% seen once. The data were taken from a study of neurological immune-mediated disorders. The study, taken as a whole, reports: Phylogenetic grouping assigned the repertoires of 18 of 34 multiple sclerosis patients to a single related-CDR3 cluster, which may represent a signature. Healthy controls had more TCR clonal expansion than multiple sclerosis, which showed the least, whereas HTLV-1-associated myelopathy showed the most. Subjects shared no identical expanded-clone CDR3 amino acid sequences, suggesting private TCR-beta repertoires in all groups.

The receptor comes from a man aged 18 to 30 with multiple sclerosis. Sequencing was carried out using PBMCs. The chain combines TRBV20-1 with TRBJ1-6; TRBD1 is a possible D gene (5 bases). As DNA, the CDR3 is TGCAGTGCTAGAGAAGGAAGGGGATCACCCCTCCACTTT. Translated: CSAREGRGSPLHF.